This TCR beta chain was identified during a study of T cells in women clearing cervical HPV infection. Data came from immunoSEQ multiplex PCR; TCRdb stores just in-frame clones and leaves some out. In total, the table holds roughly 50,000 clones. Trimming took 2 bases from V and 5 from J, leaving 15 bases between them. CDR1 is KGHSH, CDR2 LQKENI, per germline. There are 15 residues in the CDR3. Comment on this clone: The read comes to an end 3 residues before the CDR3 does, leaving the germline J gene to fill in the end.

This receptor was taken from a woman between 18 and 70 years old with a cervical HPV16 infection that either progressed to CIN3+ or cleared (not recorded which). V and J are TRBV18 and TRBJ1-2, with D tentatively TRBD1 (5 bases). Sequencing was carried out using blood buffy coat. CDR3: CASSPGAASSYGYTF. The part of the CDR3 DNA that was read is TGTGCCAGCTCACCAGGGGCGGCATCATCATATGGC.